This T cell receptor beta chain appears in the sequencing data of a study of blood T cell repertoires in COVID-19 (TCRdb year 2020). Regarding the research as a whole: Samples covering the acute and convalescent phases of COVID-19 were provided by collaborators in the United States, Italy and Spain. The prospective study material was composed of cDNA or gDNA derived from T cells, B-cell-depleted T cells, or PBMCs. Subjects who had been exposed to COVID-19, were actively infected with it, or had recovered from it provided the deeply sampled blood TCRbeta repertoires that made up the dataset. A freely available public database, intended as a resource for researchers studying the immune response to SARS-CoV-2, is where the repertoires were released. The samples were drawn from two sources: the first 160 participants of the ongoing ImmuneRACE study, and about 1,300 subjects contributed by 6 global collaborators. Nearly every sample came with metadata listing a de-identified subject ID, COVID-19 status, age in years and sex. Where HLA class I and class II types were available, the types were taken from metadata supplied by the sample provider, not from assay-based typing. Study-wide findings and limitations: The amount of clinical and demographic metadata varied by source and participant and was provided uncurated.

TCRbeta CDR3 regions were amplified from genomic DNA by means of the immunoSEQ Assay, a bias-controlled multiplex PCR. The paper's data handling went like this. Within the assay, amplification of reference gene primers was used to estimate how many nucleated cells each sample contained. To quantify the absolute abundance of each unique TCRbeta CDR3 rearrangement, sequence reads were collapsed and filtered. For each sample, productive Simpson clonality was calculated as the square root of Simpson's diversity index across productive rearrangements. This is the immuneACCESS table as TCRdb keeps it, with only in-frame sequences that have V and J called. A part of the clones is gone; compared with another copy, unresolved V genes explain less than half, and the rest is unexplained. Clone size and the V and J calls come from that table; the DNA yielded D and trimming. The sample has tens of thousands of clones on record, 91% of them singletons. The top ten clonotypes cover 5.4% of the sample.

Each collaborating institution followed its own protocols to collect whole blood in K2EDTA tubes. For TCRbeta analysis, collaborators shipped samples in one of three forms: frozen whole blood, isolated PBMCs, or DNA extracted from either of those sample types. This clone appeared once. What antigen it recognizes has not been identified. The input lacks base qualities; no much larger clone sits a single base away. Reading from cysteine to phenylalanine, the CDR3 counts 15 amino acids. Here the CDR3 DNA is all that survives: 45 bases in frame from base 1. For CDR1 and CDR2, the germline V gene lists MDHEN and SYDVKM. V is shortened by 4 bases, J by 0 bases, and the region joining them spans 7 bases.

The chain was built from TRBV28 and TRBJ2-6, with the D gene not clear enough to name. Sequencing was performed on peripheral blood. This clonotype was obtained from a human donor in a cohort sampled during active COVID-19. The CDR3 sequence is CASSSPSSGANVLTF. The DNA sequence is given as TGTGCCAGCAGTTCCCCGAGCTCTGGGGCCAACGTCCTGACTTTC.